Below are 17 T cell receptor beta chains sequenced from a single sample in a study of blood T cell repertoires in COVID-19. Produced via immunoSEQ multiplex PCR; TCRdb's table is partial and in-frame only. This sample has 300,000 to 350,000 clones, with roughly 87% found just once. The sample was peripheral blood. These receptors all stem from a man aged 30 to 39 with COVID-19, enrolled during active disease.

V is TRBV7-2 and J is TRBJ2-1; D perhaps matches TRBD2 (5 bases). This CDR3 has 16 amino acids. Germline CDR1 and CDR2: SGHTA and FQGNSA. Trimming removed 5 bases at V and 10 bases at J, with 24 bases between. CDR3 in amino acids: CASSPRVASGPQEQFF. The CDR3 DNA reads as TGTGCCAGCAGCCCTAGAGTAGCGTCCGGGCCCCAGGAGCAGTTCTTC.

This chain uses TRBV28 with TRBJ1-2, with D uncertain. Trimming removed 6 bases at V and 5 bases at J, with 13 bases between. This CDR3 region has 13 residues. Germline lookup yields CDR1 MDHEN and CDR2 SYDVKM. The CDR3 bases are TGTGCCAGCAGCCTAGGAACTCTTTATGGCTACACCTTC. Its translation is CASSLGTLYGYTF.

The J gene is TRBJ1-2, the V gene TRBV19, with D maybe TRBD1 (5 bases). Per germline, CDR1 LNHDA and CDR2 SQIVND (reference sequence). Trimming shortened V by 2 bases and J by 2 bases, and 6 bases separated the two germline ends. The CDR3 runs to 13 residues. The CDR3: CASSIQGNYGYTF. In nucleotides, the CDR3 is TGTGCCAGTAGTATACAGGGAAACTATGGCTACACCTTC.

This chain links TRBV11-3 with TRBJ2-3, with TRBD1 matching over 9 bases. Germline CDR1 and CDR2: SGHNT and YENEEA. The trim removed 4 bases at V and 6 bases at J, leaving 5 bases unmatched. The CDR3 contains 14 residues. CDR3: CASSSQGAGDTQYF. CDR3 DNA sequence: TGTGCCAGCAGCTCACAGGGGGCAGGGGATACGCAGTATTTT.

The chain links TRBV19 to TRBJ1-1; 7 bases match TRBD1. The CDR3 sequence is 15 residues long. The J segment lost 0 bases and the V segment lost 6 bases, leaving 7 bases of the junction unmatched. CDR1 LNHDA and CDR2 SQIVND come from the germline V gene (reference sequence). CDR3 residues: CASRHLDRLNTEAFF. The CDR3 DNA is TGTGCCAGTAGGCATTTGGACAGGTTGAACACTGAAGCTTTCTTT. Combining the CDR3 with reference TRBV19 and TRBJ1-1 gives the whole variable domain DGGITQSPKYLFRKEGQNVTLSCEQNLNHDAMYWYRQDPGQGLRLIYYSQIVNDFQKGDIAEGYSVSREKKESFPLTVTSAQKNPTAFYLCASRHLDRLNTEAFFGQGTRLTVV.

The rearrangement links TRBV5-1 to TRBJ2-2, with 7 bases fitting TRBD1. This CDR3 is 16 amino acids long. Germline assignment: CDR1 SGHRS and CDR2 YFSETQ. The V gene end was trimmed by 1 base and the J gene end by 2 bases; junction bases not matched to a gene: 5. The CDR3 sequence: CASSLLGQANTGELFF. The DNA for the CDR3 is TGCGCCAGCAGCTTGCTAGGACAGGCAAACACCGGGGAGCTGTTTTTT.

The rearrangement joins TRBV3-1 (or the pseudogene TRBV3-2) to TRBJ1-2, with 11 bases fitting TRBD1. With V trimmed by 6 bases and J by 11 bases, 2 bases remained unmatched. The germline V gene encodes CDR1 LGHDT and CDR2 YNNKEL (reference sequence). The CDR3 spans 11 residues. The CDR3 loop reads CASRDRGRYTF. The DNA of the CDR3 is TGTGCCAGCAGGGACAGGGGGCGGTACACCTTC.

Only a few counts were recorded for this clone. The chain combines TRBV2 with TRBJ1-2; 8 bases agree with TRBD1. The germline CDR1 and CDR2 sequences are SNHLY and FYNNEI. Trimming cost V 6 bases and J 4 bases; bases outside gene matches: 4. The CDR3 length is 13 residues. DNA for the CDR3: TGTGCCAGCAGCACCGGGACAGGCTATGGCTACACCTTC. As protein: CASSTGTGYGYTF. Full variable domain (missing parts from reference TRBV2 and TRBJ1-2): EPEVTQTPSHQVTQMGQEVILRCVPISNHLYFYWYRQILGQKVEFLVSFYNNEISEKSEIFDDQFSVERPDGSNFTLKIRSTKLEDSAMYFCASSTGTGYGYTFGSGTRLTVV.

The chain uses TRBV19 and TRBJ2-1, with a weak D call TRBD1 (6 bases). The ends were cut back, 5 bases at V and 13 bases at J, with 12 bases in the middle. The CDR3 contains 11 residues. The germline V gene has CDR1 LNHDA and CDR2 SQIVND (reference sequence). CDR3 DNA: TGTGCCAGTAGTGTGGGGACATTTCAGTTCTTC. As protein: CASSVGTFQFF.

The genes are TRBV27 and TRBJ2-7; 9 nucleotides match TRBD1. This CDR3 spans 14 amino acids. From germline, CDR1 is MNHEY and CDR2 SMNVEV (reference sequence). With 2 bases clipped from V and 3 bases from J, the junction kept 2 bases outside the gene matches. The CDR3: CASSLGDRVYEQYF. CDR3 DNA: TGTGCCAGCAGTTTAGGGGACAGGGTCTACGAGCAGTACTTC.

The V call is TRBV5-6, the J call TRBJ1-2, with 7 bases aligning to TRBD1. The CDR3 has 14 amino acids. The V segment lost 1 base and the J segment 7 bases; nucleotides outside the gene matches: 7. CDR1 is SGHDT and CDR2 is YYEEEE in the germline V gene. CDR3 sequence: CASSLFEGALGYTF. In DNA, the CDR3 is TGTGCCAGCAGCTTGTTTGAGGGGGCGCTTGGCTACACCTTC.

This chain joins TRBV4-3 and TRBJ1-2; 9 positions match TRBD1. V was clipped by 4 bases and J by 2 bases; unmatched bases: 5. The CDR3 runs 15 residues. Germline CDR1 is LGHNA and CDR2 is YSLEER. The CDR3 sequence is CASSPSTGGNYGYTF. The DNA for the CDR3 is TGCGCCAGCAGCCCATCGACAGGGGGAAACTATGGCTACACCTTC.

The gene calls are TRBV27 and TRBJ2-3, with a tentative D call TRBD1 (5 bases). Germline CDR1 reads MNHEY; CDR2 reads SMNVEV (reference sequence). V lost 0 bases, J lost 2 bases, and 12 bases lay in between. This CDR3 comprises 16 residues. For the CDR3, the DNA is TGTGCCAGCAGTTTATCCCAGGGCCCGGTCACAGATACGCAGTATTTT. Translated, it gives CASSLSQGPVTDTQYF.

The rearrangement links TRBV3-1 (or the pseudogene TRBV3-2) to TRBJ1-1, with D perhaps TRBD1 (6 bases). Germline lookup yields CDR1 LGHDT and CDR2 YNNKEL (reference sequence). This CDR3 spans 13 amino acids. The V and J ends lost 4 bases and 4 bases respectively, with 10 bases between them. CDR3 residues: CASSRDRSTEAFF. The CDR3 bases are TGTGCCAGCAGCCGAGACAGGTCCACTGAAGCTTTCTTT.

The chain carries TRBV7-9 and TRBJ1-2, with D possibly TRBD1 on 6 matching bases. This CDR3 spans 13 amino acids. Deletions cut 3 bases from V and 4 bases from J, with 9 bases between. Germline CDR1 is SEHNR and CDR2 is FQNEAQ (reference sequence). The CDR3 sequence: CASSFGGVYGYTF. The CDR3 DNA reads TGTGCCAGCAGCTTTGGGGGCGTCTATGGCTACACCTTC.

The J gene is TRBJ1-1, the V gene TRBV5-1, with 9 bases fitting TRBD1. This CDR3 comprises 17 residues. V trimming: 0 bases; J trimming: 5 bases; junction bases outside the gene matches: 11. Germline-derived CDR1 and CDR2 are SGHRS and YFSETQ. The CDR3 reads CASSLAGGQGSWTEAFF. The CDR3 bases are TGCGCCAGCAGCTTGGCGGGAGGACAGGGGAGTTGGACTGAAGCTTTCTTT.

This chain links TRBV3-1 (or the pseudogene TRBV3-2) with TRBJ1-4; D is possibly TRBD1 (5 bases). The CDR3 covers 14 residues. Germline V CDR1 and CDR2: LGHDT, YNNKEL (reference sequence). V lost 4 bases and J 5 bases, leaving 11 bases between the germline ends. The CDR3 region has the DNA TGTGCCAGCAGCCGCCGACAGCAGAATGAAAAACTGTTTTTT. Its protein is CASSRRQQNEKLFF.